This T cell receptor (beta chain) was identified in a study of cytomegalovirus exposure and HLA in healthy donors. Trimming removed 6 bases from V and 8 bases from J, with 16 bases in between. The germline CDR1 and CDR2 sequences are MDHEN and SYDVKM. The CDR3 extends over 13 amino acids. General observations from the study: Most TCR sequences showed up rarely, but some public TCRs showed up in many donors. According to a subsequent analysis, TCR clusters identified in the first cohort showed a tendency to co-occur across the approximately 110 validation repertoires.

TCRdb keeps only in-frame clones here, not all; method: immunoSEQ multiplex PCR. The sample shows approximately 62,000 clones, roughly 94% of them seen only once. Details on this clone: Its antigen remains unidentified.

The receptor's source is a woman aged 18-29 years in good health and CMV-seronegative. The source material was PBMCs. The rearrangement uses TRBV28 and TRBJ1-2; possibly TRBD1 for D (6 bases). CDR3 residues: CASRKGGKEGYTF. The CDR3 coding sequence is TGTGCCAGCAGAAAGGGGGGGAAGGAGGGCTACACCTTC.